Sequencing of this TCR beta chain was carried out in a study of Tregs in tolerant kidney transplant recipients. General study results and limits: Validation in larger populations is needed because few patients were studied. Biological reproducibility was not directly addressed, but technical replication error appeared minimal. Donor-specific Treg expansion exceeded global Treg expansion in tolerant patients, suggesting antigen drive.

Unstimulated Tregs (CD4+CD25+CD127-) and CD4+CD25- non-Tregs were sorted from PBMCs. Clones were read by immunoSEQ multiplex PCR, and TCRdb kept only the in-frame ones, dropping some. Of roughly 66,000 clones in the sample, just under 95% were seen once. Details on this clone: As yet, its antigen is unknown.

Trimming took 1 base from V and 3 from J; bases not matched to a gene: 4. Germline V gene sequence: CDR1 GTSNPN, CDR2 SVGIG (reference sequence). The CDR3 runs 14 residues. The sequence came from a human donor who received a combined kidney and bone marrow transplant. This specimen was CD8+ T cells from blood, taken before the transplant. V and J are TRBV30 and TRBJ2-7, with 9 bases aligning to TRBD2. In DNA form, the CDR3 reads TGTGCCTGGAGTGAGCGGGGGGATTACTACGAGCAGTACTTC. Protein product: CAWSERGDYYEQYF.